One sample yielded the 8 T cell receptor beta chains listed below, sequenced in a study of early T cells in non-severe SARS-CoV-2 infection. TCRdb re-analysed the 5' RACE reads in MiXCR, keeping a single row per CDR3 protein. The data show more than 60,000 distinct CDR3 sequences, 8.5% to 10% seen once. Sequencing was performed on whole blood. All receptors derive from an adult who was a healthcare worker with PCR-confirmed SARS-CoV-2 infection or an uninfected control (not recorded which).

This clonotype was counted only a few times. The V call is TRBV5-8, the J call TRBJ2-3; no definite D call. The CDR3 contains 13 residues. Between the trimmed V and J ends, which lost 0 bases and 5 bases, there was a span of 7 bases. CDR1 is SGHTS, CDR2 YDEGEE, per germline. The CDR3 here is CASSLDPGDTQYF. DNA of the CDR3: TGTGCCAGCAGCTTGGATCCCGGAGATACGCAGTATTTT.

This clonotype came up many times. V gene TRBV9 combines with J gene TRBJ2-3, with a possible D match to TRBD2 (6 bases). The CDR3 loop spans 15 amino acids. V dropped 0 bases and J dropped 5 bases, with 13 bases sitting between them. Germline-derived CDR1 and CDR2 are SGDLS and YYNGEE. The CDR3 DNA follows: TGTGCCAGCAGCGTAGTTGGGGGAGCGGGAGATACGCAGTATTTT. Protein product: CASSVVGGAGDTQYF.

This clonotype was seen a handful of times. The chain couples TRBV4-2 to TRBJ2-7; D gene ambiguous. The CDR3 extends over 13 amino acids. Germline loops: CDR1 LGHNA, CDR2 YNFKEQ. Trimming took off 0 bases at V and 5 bases at J, with 8 bases between the two ends. The CDR3 DNA follows: TGTGCCAGCAGCCAAGAGGCCTTAAACGAGCAGTACTTC. This translates into CASSQEALNEQYF.

The table lists this clonotype with a few counts. V and J are TRBV6-6 and TRBJ2-3; 8 positions agree with TRBD2. V lost 0 bases, J lost 1 base, and 6 bases stayed unmatched. This CDR3 is 17 amino acids long. The germline V gene encodes CDR1 MNHNY and CDR2 SVGAGI (reference sequence). CDR3 nucleotides: TGTGCCAGCAGTTACTCGTCGGGGGGGCTGGGCACAGATACGCAGTATTTT. Residues: CASSYSSGGLGTDTQYF.

The chain uses TRBV4-1 and TRBJ1-6; a possible D gene is TRBD1 (6 bases). With 0 bases removed from V and 5 bases from J, the gap between germline ends came to 17 bases. This CDR3 spans 18 amino acids. In germline, CDR1 is MGHRA, CDR2 YSYEKL. This CDR3 reads CASSQDRSDRTHNSPLHF. CDR3 sequence (DNA): TGCGCCAGCAGCCAAGATAGGTCCGACAGGACCCATAATTCACCCCTCCACTTT.

This clonotype was detected ten times or more. This chain links TRBV20-1 with TRBJ2-1; TRBD2 is a possible D gene (7 bases). V lost 6 bases and J lost 12, with 18 bases in between. Germline assignment: CDR1 DFQATT and CDR2 SNEGSKA (reference sequence). The CDR3 is 12 amino acids. CDR3 sequence: CSAEGGGGPQFF. The CDR3, as DNA: TGCAGTGCGGAAGGTGGGGGGGGCCCGCAGTTCTTC.

This clonotype has more than one count but fewer than ten. The chain employs TRBV11-2 and TRBJ1-6, with D possibly being TRBD1 (5 bases). V was clipped by 1 base and J by 0 bases, with 10 bases between them. This CDR3 spans 17 amino acids. The germline V gene encodes CDR1 SGHAT and CDR2 FQNNGV. Written as DNA, the CDR3 is TGTGCCAGCAGCTTAGGGGGCGCATCCTCCTATAATTCACCCCTCCACTTT. As protein: CASSLGGASSYNSPLHF. Filled out from reference TRBV11-2 and TRBJ1-6, the complete variable domain reads EAGVAQSPRYKIIEKRQSVAFWCNPISGHATLYWYQQILGQGPKLLIQFQNNGVVDDSQLPKDRFSAERLKGVDSTLKIQPAKLEDSAVYLCASSLGGASSYNSPLHFGNGTRLTVT.

This clonotype was observed a few times. The chain links TRBV29-1 to TRBJ2-3; 7 bases line up with TRBD1. The V gene end was trimmed by 7 bases and the J gene end by 6 bases; junction bases not matched to a gene: 10. The germline V gene encodes CDR1 SQVTM and CDR2 ANQGSEA. The CDR3 has 13 amino acids. The CDR3 protein is CSGGTVGRDTQYF. The CDR3 DNA follows: TGCAGCGGAGGGACAGTGGGGCGGGATACGCAGTATTTT.